A single sample gave rise to the 25 T cell receptor beta chains below, sequenced in a study. TRBV12-4/TRBJ1-2 clonotypes were amplified with adaptor-ligated barcode primers. MiXCR was run by TCRdb on the multiplex PCR reads, yielding one entry per CDR3 protein. This table has roughly 1,200 distinct CDR3 sequences, approximately 20% appearing once. Treg sorting used a CD4+CD25+CD127-/low gate. The sample comprised Tregs sorted from blood. The receptors stem from a female donor with breast cancer.

In its sample, this clonotype is large. V is TRBV12-3 or TRBV12-4 and J is TRBJ1-2, with unresolved D. The CDR3 is 11 residues long. V gave up 6 bases and J gave up 4 bases, with 6 bases separating them. The CDR3 loop reads CASRRGYGYTF. The DNA for the CDR3 is TGTGCCAGCAGACGGGGCTATGGCTACACCTTC.

This chain connects TRBV12-3 or TRBV12-4 to TRBJ1-2; maybe TRBD1 (6 bases). The length of the CDR3 is 16 residues. The V and J ends lost 6 bases and 0 bases respectively, with 17 bases between them. The CDR3 is CASRWDETGPNYGYTF. The CDR3 DNA is TGTGCCAGCAGATGGGATGAGACAGGCCCTAACTATGGCTACACCTTC.

This clonotype is judged medium-sized. This chain uses TRBV12-3 or TRBV12-4 with TRBJ1-2; tentative D call: TRBD1 (6 bases). The CDR3 runs 15 residues. V shed 7 bases and J shed 0 bases, with 15 bases lying between them. DNA for the CDR3: TGTGCCAGCACCCAGGGGCGTCAAGCTAACTATGGCTACACCTTC. This encodes CASTQGRQANYGYTF.

The count of this clonotype is one. The CDR3 DNA reads TGTGCCAGCAGTCCACGGGGACAGGGCCATGGCTACACCTTC. Its protein product is CASSPRGQGHGYTF. The chain employs TRBV12-3 or TRBV12-4 and TRBJ1-2; TRBD1 aligns across 9 bases. This CDR3 spans 14 amino acids. Unmatched junction bases numbered 7, after V lost 5 bases and J lost 6 bases.

A few counts support this clonotype. The chain has TRBV12-3 or TRBV12-4 and TRBJ1-2, with 10 bases fitting TRBD1. The CDR3 is 14 residues long. J was trimmed by 6 bases and V by 6 bases; bases with no gene match: 7. The DNA for the CDR3 is TGTGCCAGCAGCTCGCGCGGGACAGGGGATGGCTACACCTTC. Translating gives CASSSRGTGDGYTF.

This clonotype has just a few counts. The CDR3 region has the DNA TGTGCCAGCAGTCCCGACAGGGAGGAGGGCTACACCTTC. Translating gives CASSPDREEGYTF. The genes are TRBV12-3 or TRBV12-4 and TRBJ1-2; TRBD1 aligns across 7 bases. This CDR3 is 13 amino acids long. Germline trimming cut 5 bases from V and 8 bases from J; bases unmatched to any gene: 8.

This clonotype counts as medium-sized. The CDR3 sequence: CASSTGTVNYGYTF. The CDR3 bases are TGTGCCAGCAGCACCGGGACAGTAAACTATGGCTACACCTTC. The V call is TRBV12-3 or TRBV12-4, the J call TRBJ1-2, with 7 bases lining up with TRBD1. This CDR3 contains 14 residues. V dropped 6 bases and J dropped 2; count of bases not matched to a gene: 6.

By proportion, this clonotype is large. This chain uses TRBV12-3 or TRBV12-4 with TRBJ1-2; D unclear. The CDR3 loop spans 15 amino acids. Trimming removed 3 bases from V and 2 bases from J, with 13 bases in between. As DNA, the CDR3 is TGTGCCAGCAGTTTGCGACGGCACCGAAACTATGGCTACACCTTC. Its protein is CASSLRRHRNYGYTF.

This clonotype was recorded a few times. The chain has TRBV12-3 or TRBV12-4 and TRBJ1-2; no reliable D call. The ends were cut back, 5 bases at V and 2 bases at J, with 6 bases in the middle. The CDR3 has 12 residues. Here the CDR3 reads CASSNRNYGYTF. The CDR3 region has the DNA TGTGCCAGCAGTAACCGGAACTATGGCTACACCTTC.

The chain recombines TRBV12-3 or TRBV12-4 with TRBJ1-2; 9 positions match TRBD1. The J segment lost 8 bases and the V segment lost 6 bases, leaving 10 bases of the junction unmatched. This CDR3 is 14 amino acids long. CDR3 DNA: TGTGCCAGCAGACAAGCGGGACAGGGATCGGGCTACACCTTC. Translated: CASRQAGQGSGYTF.

This clonotype was detected a few times. CDR3 loop: CASSFSGHGYTF. The CDR3 DNA follows: TGTGCCAGCAGTTTCTCAGGGCACGGCTACACCTTC. The V and J genes are TRBV12-3 or TRBV12-4 and TRBJ1-2; D might be TRBD1 (5 bases). V was shortened by 3 bases and J by 8 bases, with 10 bases between the two germline ends. The CDR3 covers 12 residues.

V is TRBV12-3 or TRBV12-4 and J is TRBJ1-2; maybe TRBD1 (5 bases). There are 13 residues in the CDR3. Trimming removed 7 bases from V and 9 bases from J, with 18 bases in between. CDR3: CASTPAGRLSYTF. The CDR3 nucleotides are TGTGCCAGCACACCAGCAGGGCGGCTGAGCTACACCTTC.

The chain employs TRBV12-3 or TRBV12-4 and TRBJ1-2, with D possibly being TRBD1 (5 bases). This CDR3 is built from 13 residues. V gave up 6 bases and J gave up 4 bases, with 12 bases separating them. This chain's CDR3 is CASSRRGLYGYTF. CDR3 nucleotide sequence: TGTGCCAGCAGCCGACGGGGCCTCTATGGCTACACCTTC.

This clonotype is classed as medium-sized. The J gene is TRBJ1-2, the V gene TRBV12-3 or TRBV12-4; no firm D call. This CDR3 comprises 12 residues. Trimming took off 5 bases at V and 3 bases at J, with 7 bases between the two ends. The CDR3 region is CASSPGHYGYTF. The CDR3 nucleotides read TGTGCCAGCAGTCCAGGCCACTATGGCTACACCTTC.

The genes are TRBV12-3 or TRBV12-4 and TRBJ1-2; tentative D call: TRBD1 (6 bases). CDR3 length: 16 amino acids. V lost 5 bases to trimming and J lost 5 bases, with 21 bases between them. CDR3 DNA sequence: TGTGCCAGCAGTAAACAGGGCGGATTATCGGGATATGGCTACACCTTC. Its protein product is CASSKQGGLSGYGYTF.

This clonotype occurred a few times. The chain carries TRBV12-3 or TRBV12-4 and TRBJ1-2; D remains ambiguous. V lost 4 bases and J lost 6, with 18 bases in between. The CDR3 has 15 amino acids. CDR3: CASSSRASEGNGYTF. The CDR3 nucleotides are TGTGCCAGCAGTTCCCGGGCCTCCGAAGGTAATGGCTACACCTTC.

By sample share, this clonotype is medium-sized. The J gene is TRBJ1-2, the V gene TRBV12-3 or TRBV12-4; 10 bases align to TRBD1. Trimming at V came to 7 bases and at J to 4 bases, leaving 3 bases not matched to a gene. The CDR3 contains 13 residues. CDR3 sequence (DNA): TGTGCCAGCACGGGACAGGGGCCCTATGGCTACACCTTC. It yields the protein CASTGQGPYGYTF.

By share of the sample, this clonotype is large. The V and J genes are TRBV12-3 or TRBV12-4 and TRBJ1-2, with D unclear. The ends were cut back, 2 bases at V and 4 bases at J, with 11 bases in the middle. This CDR3 comprises 14 residues. CDR3 nucleotide sequence: TGTGCCAGCAGTTTATCGGATTATGTCTATGGCTACACCTTC. It encodes CASSLSDYVYGYTF.

This clonotype was observed once. This chain joins TRBV12-3 or TRBV12-4 and TRBJ1-2; D is unclear. The CDR3 length is 13 residues. Trimming removed 4 bases from V and 2 bases from J, with 8 bases in between. The CDR3 sequence is CASSSEANYGYTF. DNA for the CDR3: TGTGCCAGCAGTTCCGAGGCGAACTATGGCTACACCTTC.

J is TRBJ1-2 and V is TRBV12-3 or TRBV12-4; D remains unclear. The CDR3 is 13 residues long. The germline V and J ends were trimmed by 1 base and 8 bases, with 11 bases remaining between them. The CDR3 spells CASSLVLRNGYTF. For the CDR3, the DNA is TGTGCCAGCAGTTTAGTGCTAAGGAACGGCTACACCTTC.

In this sample, this clonotype is large. The chain's CDR3 is CASSQRGGVDGYTF. For the CDR3, the DNA is TGTGCCAGCAGCCAGAGGGGAGGGGTTGATGGCTACACCTTC. The genes are TRBV12-3 or TRBV12-4 and TRBJ1-2; D is possibly TRBD1 (5 bases). This CDR3 has 14 amino acids. V lost 6 bases and J lost 6, with 17 bases in between.

The chain carries TRBV12-3 or TRBV12-4 and TRBJ1-2; 8 bases match TRBD1. The CDR3 is made up of 16 amino acids. The V segment lost 5 bases and the J segment 7 bases; nucleotides outside the gene matches: 15. In DNA form, the CDR3 reads TGTGCCAGCAGTAATCGTCGGACAGGGAGTATCGGTGGCTACACCTTC. This sequence encodes CASSNRRTGSIGGYTF.

The rearrangement links TRBV12-3 or TRBV12-4 to TRBJ1-2, with D possibly TRBD1 on 6 matching bases. V was pared by 3 bases and J by 6 bases, with 11 bases between. The CDR3 has 13 residues. CDR3 bases: TGTGCCAGCAGTTTCGCAGGGGCGGATGGCTACACCTTC. It is translated as CASSFAGADGYTF.

This clonotype is classed as large. The chain employs TRBV12-3 or TRBV12-4 and TRBJ1-2; TRBD1 might be the D (5 bases). V was clipped by 4 bases and J by 4 bases, with 10 bases between them. There are 13 residues in the CDR3. CDR3 nucleotide sequence: TGTGCCAGCAGTTCTCAGGGATTCTATGGCTACACCTTC. Protein sequence: CASSSQGFYGYTF.

This clonotype is medium-sized. The genes are TRBV12-3 or TRBV12-4 and TRBJ1-2; D is unresolved. The V end lost 1 base, the J end lost 4 bases, and 7 bases lay between the germline ends. The CDR3 runs to 13 residues. CDR3 sequence reads: CASSLGATYGYTF. Written as DNA, the CDR3 is TGTGCCAGCAGTTTAGGGGCCACCTATGGCTACACCTTC.